This TCR beta chain stems from a study of shared clonotypes between healthy human individuals. The sorted-subset replicate PCRs were given around 200 ng DNA, which is about 29,000 T cell genomes. This table comes from immunoSEQ multiplex PCR, and its TCRdb copy is limited to in-frame clones, with some not included. The data show under 850,000 clones, over 90% seen once. CDR1 and CDR2 from the germline V gene are SGHRS and YFSETQ. CDR3 size: 15 residues. Trimming removed 9 bases from V and 1 base from J, with 20 bases in between. Naive CD8 populations comprised CD45RO-negative cells positively selected for CCR7, excluding terminally differentiated effector memory CD45RA+ cells.

Sequencing input: naive CD8+ T cells sorted from blood. The chain combines TRBV5-1 with TRBJ2-7; weak D call: TRBD1 (5 bases). This clonotype was obtained from a man aged 25 to 45 in good health. The CDR3 region is CATSQSGPQSYEQYF. The CDR3 DNA is TGCGCCACCTCGCAATCAGGGCCCCAGTCCTACGAGCAGTACTTC.